This is a list of T cell receptor beta chains from one sample in a study of blood T cell repertoires in COVID-19. Repertoires were generated with immunoSEQ multiplex PCR, while TCRdb's copy carries only in-frame clones and drops some. The sample contains 10,000 or so clones, around four fifths of which appear only once. Sequenced: peripheral blood. The origin of the receptors is a human donor in a cohort sampled during active COVID-19. The CDR3 runs from the conserved cysteine through the conserved F or W. A D gene is named only where the DNA matches it firmly. Clone size is shown for a subset of rows, as once, few, many or a class of expanded clone.

D	V	J	size	CDR3	DNA
-	TRBV14	TRBJ2-5	-	CASSRWQAQETQYF	TGTGCCAGCAGCCGGTGGCAGGCTCAAGAGACCCAGTACTTC
-	TRBV20-1	TRBJ1-1	-	CSASLGGGTEAFF	TGCAGTGCTAGTTTGGGCGGGGGCACTGAAGCTTTCTTT
TRBD2	TRBV25-1	TRBJ2-7	-	CASSDPGTSGRKQYF	TGTGCCAGCAGTGACCCCGGGACTAGCGGCAGAAAGCAGTACTTC
TRBD1	TRBV3-1/TRBV3-2	TRBJ1-5	-	CASSHGTGHNQPQHF	TGTGCCAGCAGCCACGGGACAGGGCACAATCAGCCCCAGCATTTT
-	TRBV28	TRBJ1-2	once	CASKEGLGYTF	TGTGCGAGTAAAGAAGGACTCGGCTACACCTTC
TRBD1	TRBV5-1	TRBJ2-7	-	CASSPGTGNSYEQYF	TGCGCCAGCAGCCCCGGGACAGGGAACTCCTACGAGCAGTACTTC
-	TRBV5-5	TRBJ1-1	-	CASSFEPLNTEAFF	TGTGCCAGCAGCTTTGAGCCACTGAACACTGAAGCTTTCTTT
-	TRBV6-5	TRBJ1-4	-	CASRRDGATNEKLFF	TGTGCCAGCAGGCGAGACGGAGCAACTAATGAAAAACTGTTTTTT
TRBD2	TRBV27	TRBJ2-4	-	CASSLMGTSGNIAKNIQYF	TGTGCCAGCAGTTTAATGGGGACTAGCGGGAACATAGCCAAAAACATTCAGTACTTC
-	TRBV7-9	TRBJ1-1	-	CASSLVQNTEAFF	TGTGCCAGCAGCTTAGTCCAGAACACTGAAGCTTTCTTT
-	TRBV28	TRBJ1-2	-	CASSPLIHPNYGYTF	TGTGCCAGCAGTCCCCTAATCCATCCTAACTATGGCTACACCTTC
TRBD1	TRBV7-3	TRBJ1-1	-	CASSPTAPIGGYGGMNTEAFF	TGTGCCAGCAGCCCGACGGCTCCCATAGGGGGCTATGGGGGAATGAACACTGAAGCTTTCTTT
-	TRBV5-6	TRBJ2-5	-	CASSLSGLFEETQYF	TGTGCCAGCAGCTTGTCAGGGCTGTTCGAAGAGACCCAGTACTTC
TRBD2	TRBV5-4	TRBJ2-5	-	CASSSSGTETQYF	TGTGCCAGCAGCTCGAGCGGGACTGAGACCCAGTACTTC
-	TRBV27	TRBJ1-5	-	CASSWGGLQPQHF	TGTGCCAGCAGTTGGGGGGGGCTGCAGCCCCAGCATTTT
-	TRBV27	TRBJ1-1	-	CASSFLGPRMNTEAFF	TGTGCCAGCAGTTTTTTGGGGCCCAGAATGAACACTGAAGCTTTCTTT
-	TRBV4-1	TRBJ2-6	-	CASSQGTALSGANVLTF	TGCGCCAGCAGCCAAGGGACAGCTCTCTCTGGGGCCAACGTCCTGACTTTC
TRBD2	TRBV5-6	TRBJ2-7	-	CASSLNSGRGHEQYF	TGTGCCAGCAGCCTCAACAGCGGGAGAGGACACGAGCAGTACTTC
TRBD1	TRBV7-2	TRBJ2-5	-	CASSRQGSETQYF	TGTGCCAGCAGCCGACAGGGATCAGAGACCCAGTACTTC
-	TRBV5-6	TRBJ2-6	few	CASSPRGSGANVLTF	TGTGCCAGCAGCCCCCGCGGCTCTGGGGCCAACGTCCTGACTTTC
-	TRBV3-1/TRBV3-2	TRBJ2-3	-	CASSKKGREWDTQYF	TGTGCCAGCAGCAAAAAGGGTCGGGAGTGGGATACGCAGTATTTT
TRBD2	TRBV7-6	TRBJ2-3	-	CASMGREGPSDTQYF	TGTGCCAGCATGGGGCGGGAGGGCCCCTCAGATACGCAGTATTTT
TRBD1	TRBV30	TRBJ2-7	-	CAWSRTGAYEQYF	TGTGCCTGGAGTCGTACAGGGGCCTACGAGCAGTACTTC
TRBD1	TRBV3-1/TRBV3-2	TRBJ1-5	-	CASSPQGQVNQPQHF	TGTGCCAGCAGCCCCCAGGGACAGGTCAATCAGCCCCAGCATTTT
-	TRBV27	TRBJ1-1	once	CASSLPSGEAFF	TGTGCCAGCAGTTTACCCTCGGGAGAAGCTTTCTTT
TRBD1	TRBV5-1	TRBJ2-5	-	CASSNRGQGAGETQYF	TGCGCCAGCAGCAACCGGGGACAGGGGGCCGGAGAGACCCAGTACTTC
TRBD1	TRBV15	TRBJ1-3	-	CATSSSTTGGSGNTIYF	TGTGCCACCAGCAGCTCGACAACAGGGGGCTCTGGAAACACCATATATTTT
TRBD2	TRBV13	TRBJ2-1	few	CASSFRGSGVYSYNEQFF	TGTGCCAGCAGCTTTCGGGGTAGCGGGGTCTACTCCTACAATGAGCAGTTCTTC
TRBD2	TRBV7-9	TRBJ2-5	-	CASTLWAGGPVETQYF	TGTGCCAGCACCCTTTGGGCGGGAGGGCCGGTGGAGACCCAGTACTTC
TRBD1	TRBV24-1	TRBJ2-1	-	CATSGQGRSNEQFF	TGTGCCACCAGTGGACAGGGTCGGAGCAATGAGCAGTTCTTC
-	TRBV7-9	TRBJ2-7	-	CASSLVGRIEAASYEQYF	TGTGCCAGCAGCTTAGTCGGAAGGATTGAGGCAGCATCCTACGAGCAGTACTTC
-	TRBV19	TRBJ2-1	-	CASIPGSSGSYNEQFF	TGTGCCAGTATCCCTGGGAGCTCAGGCTCCTACAATGAGCAGTTCTTC
-	TRBV4-1	TRBJ1-1	-	CASSNPTVSLPEAFF	TGCGCCAGCAGCAATCCGACAGTAAGTCTCCCTGAAGCTTTCTTT
-	TRBV11-2	TRBJ1-1	-	CASSLRENTEAFF	TGTGCCAGCAGCTTGCGGGAGAACACTGAAGCTTTCTTT
-	TRBV6-6	TRBJ1-1	-	CASRQNTEAFF	TGTGCCAGCAGACAGAACACTGAAGCTTTCTTT
-	TRBV2	TRBJ2-1	-	CASSAHRALTGQGLFF	TGTGCCAGCAGTGCCCACAGGGCCTTGACTGGCCAGGGCCTGTTCTTC
TRBD2	TRBV28	TRBJ2-7	-	CASTTTQREDYEQYF	TGTGCCAGCACCACTACGCAGCGGGAGGACTACGAGCAGTACTTC
-	TRBV4-1	TRBJ1-3	-	CASSQGRGYSGNTIYF	TGCGCCAGCAGCCAGGGCAGGGGATACTCTGGAAACACCATATATTTT
TRBD2	TRBV14	TRBJ2-3	-	CASSLTSGSTDTQYF	TGTGCCAGCAGCTTGACTAGCGGTAGCACAGATACGCAGTATTTT
-	TRBV30	TRBJ2-3	-	CAWRFQGTDTQYF	TGTGCCTGGAGGTTCCAGGGCACAGATACGCAGTATTTT
TRBD1	TRBV15	TRBJ2-7	-	CATSSYPGTESLEQYF	TGTGCCACCAGCAGTTACCCCGGGACAGAGTCCCTCGAGCAGTACTTC
-	TRBV11-2	TRBJ2-1	-	CASSLVPGEQFF	TGTGCCAGCAGCTTAGTCCCGGGAGAGCAGTTCTTC
TRBD2	TRBV5-1	TRBJ2-2	-	CASSHLGGRARIGELFF	TGCGCCAGCAGCCACTTGGGCGGGAGGGCCCGGATCGGGGAGCTGTTTTTT
TRBD1	TRBV6-1	TRBJ2-7	-	CASSDRQGAHEQYF	TGTGCCAGCAGTGATCGACAGGGGGCCCACGAGCAGTACTTC
-	TRBV28	TRBJ1-4	-	CASSIPGGEREKLFF	TGTGCCAGCAGTATCCCCGGGGGGGAACGGGAAAAACTGTTTTTT
-	TRBV18	TRBJ2-7	medium-sized	CASSPAYSPYEQYF	TGTGCCAGCTCACCAGCTTACTCCCCCTACGAGCAGTACTTC
-	TRBV11-2	TRBJ2-1	-	CASSYNNEQFF	TGTGCCAGCAGCTACAACAATGAGCAGTTCTTC
-	TRBV28	TRBJ1-1	-	CASSVTGFTEAFF	TGTGCCAGCAGTGTTACAGGATTTACTGAAGCTTTCTTT
TRBD2	TRBV5-1	TRBJ2-6	-	CASSLASGSGANVLTF	TGCGCCAGCAGCTTGGCTAGCGGGAGTGGGGCCAACGTCCTGACTTTC
-	TRBV5-1	TRBJ2-3	once	CASSPRQGGSTDTQYF	TGCGCCAGCAGCCCACGGCAGGGGGGTAGCACAGATACGCAGTATTTT
TRBD1	TRBV19	TRBJ2-3	-	CASGASGTGLADTQYF	TGTGCCAGCGGAGCCTCCGGGACAGGGTTGGCAGATACGCAGTATTTT
TRBD2	TRBV6-1	TRBJ2-7	-	CASSEGLAGAYEQYF	TGTGCCAGCAGTGAAGGACTAGCGGGAGCCTACGAGCAGTACTTC
TRBD1	TRBV11-3	TRBJ2-3	few	CASSPTGRSTDTQYF	TGTGCCAGCAGCCCGACAGGGAGAAGCACAGATACGCAGTATTTT